The 13 T cell receptor beta chains reported below all come from one sample, sequenced in a study of OX40 agonist ivuxolimab in advanced cancers. Clones were sequenced by immunoSEQ multiplex PCR, and TCRdb holds only the in-frame ones, with some missing. This sample has about 70,000 clones; roughly 92% occur once, and the top ten carry around 8%. Sequencing was performed on CD4+ or CD8+ T cells sorted from blood, taken in a trial of the OX40 agonist ivuxolimab. The receptor set was obtained from an adult with an advanced solid tumor such as melanoma, head and neck, liver or kidney cancer.

The chain uses TRBV4-1 and TRBJ2-1, with 8 positions matching TRBD2. The CDR3 has 15 amino acids. Trimming took 4 bases from V and 6 from J; bases not matched to a gene: 8. The germline V gene has CDR1 MGHRA and CDR2 YSYEKL. For the CDR3, the DNA is TGCGCCAGCAGCCCTTTGGCGGGGGGCGTCAATGAGCAGTTCTTC. It yields the protein CASSPLAGGVNEQFF.

V is TRBV13 and J is TRBJ2-7; 8 positions agree with TRBD1. J gave up 5 bases and V 4 bases, and 7 bases lay outside the gene matches. Germline CDR1 reads PRHDT; CDR2 reads FYEKMQ (reference sequence). The CDR3 sequence is 14 residues long. The CDR3 here is CASSSGQEIHEQYF. In DNA, the CDR3 is TGTGCCAGCAGCTCGGGACAGGAGATCCACGAGCAGTACTTC.

This clone was picked up one time. This CDR3 is CASSAGSGDYGYTF. CDR3 DNA sequence: TGTGCCAGCAGCGCCGGGTCTGGGGACTATGGCTACACCTTC. V gene TRBV5-6 combines with J gene TRBJ1-2, with D uncertain. The germline V and J ends were trimmed by 4 bases and 3 bases, with 13 bases remaining between them. Looked up from germline, CDR1 is SGHDT and CDR2 is YYEEEE. This CDR3 is built from 14 residues.

The chain couples TRBV7-2 to TRBJ2-5; no firm D call. CDR1 is SGHTA and CDR2 is FQGNSA in the germline V gene. Trimming shortened V by 3 bases and J by 1 base, and 9 bases separated the two germline ends. The CDR3 spans 14 residues. The CDR3 coding sequence is TGTGCCAGCAGCTTCGTTCAGGCCCAAGAGACCCAGTACTTC. This encodes CASSFVQAQETQYF.

V gene TRBV7-9 combines with J gene TRBJ2-2; no clear D. Trimming stripped 5 bases from V and 6 bases from J, with 16 bases between. The CDR3 contains 15 residues. Germline CDR1 is SEHNR and CDR2 is FQNEAQ (reference sequence). This chain's CDR3 is CASSDLKGWAGELFF. The CDR3 DNA reads TGTGCCAGCAGCGACCTCAAGGGTTGGGCCGGGGAGCTGTTTTTT.

This clone was seen only once. The chain employs TRBV5-4 and TRBJ2-2; D assignment may be TRBD1 or TRBD2 (5 bases each). V lost 4 bases, J lost 6 bases, and 16 bases lay in between. This CDR3 contains 15 residues. In germline, CDR1 is SGHNT, CDR2 YYREEE (reference sequence). CDR3 DNA: TGTGCCAGCAGCGCCCGGGACGGTCTTCCCGGGGAGCTGTTTTTT. Translating it yields CASSARDGLPGELFF.

This sequence joins TRBV29-1 and TRBJ2-2; D could derive from TRBD1 or TRBD2 (5 bases each). There are 14 residues in the CDR3. CDR1 and CDR2 (germline): SQVTM, ANQGSEA. Trimming removed 4 bases from V and 3 bases from J, with 12 bases in between. The CDR3 region is CSVGGDHYTGELFF. CDR3 DNA: TGCAGCGTTGGAGGGGACCACTACACCGGGGAGCTGTTTTTT.

The genes are TRBV4-1 and TRBJ2-3, with no clear D. V was clipped by 5 bases and J by 5 bases, with 8 bases between them. CDR3 length equals 12 residues. Germline loops: CDR1 MGHRA, CDR2 YSYEKL. The CDR3 sequence: CASSYNRDTQYF. The CDR3 nucleotides are TGCGCCAGCAGCTACAACAGAGATACGCAGTATTTT.

This chain uses TRBV9 with TRBJ1-1; possible D gene TRBD1, 5 bases. Per the germline V gene, CDR1 is SGDLS and CDR2 is YYNGEE. CDR3 length: 15 amino acids. V dropped 0 bases and J dropped 4 bases, with 13 bases sitting between them. CDR3 sequence reads: CASSVGGGWTTEAFF. The DNA for the CDR3 is TGTGCCAGCAGCGTAGGGGGCGGGTGGACCACTGAAGCTTTCTTT.

V is TRBV7-9 and J is TRBJ2-3, with 9 bases fitting TRBD2. Per germline, CDR1 SEHNR and CDR2 FQNEAQ (reference sequence). The CDR3 has 17 amino acids. With 7 bases clipped from V and 0 bases from J, the junction kept 11 bases outside the gene matches. The CDR3 DNA follows: TGTGCCAGCACCCTCGTAGCTAGCGGGACTAGCACAGATACGCAGTATTTT. Amino acid sequence: CASTLVASGTSTDTQYF.

J is TRBJ2-7 and V is TRBV9; TRBD2 agrees at 14 bases. The CDR3 has 16 amino acids. Losses at the gene ends were 0 bases for V and 7 bases for J; bases not matched to a gene: 6. The V gene's germline CDR1 is SGDLS and CDR2 YYNGEE. CDR3 loop: CASSVGLAGGRNEQYF. Written as DNA, the CDR3 is TGTGCCAGCAGCGTAGGACTAGCGGGGGGGCGTAATGAGCAGTACTTC.

The chain recombines TRBV7-9 with TRBJ1-6; 7 bases fit TRBD1. The germline gives CDR1 SEHNR, CDR2 FQNEAQ (reference sequence). The ends lost 2 bases at V and 5 bases at J; junction bases unmatched: 6. The CDR3 is 16 residues long. Here the CDR3 reads CASSLWGQNHNSPLHF. DNA of the CDR3: TGTGCCAGCAGCTTATGGGGACAGAACCATAATTCACCCCTCCACTTT. Full variable domain (rest looked up from reference TRBV7-9 and TRBJ1-6): DTGVSQNPRHKITKRGQNVTFRCDPISEHNRLYWYRQTLGQGPEFLTYFQNEAQLEKSRLLSDRFSAERPKGSFSTLEIQRTEQGDSAMYLCASSLWGQNHNSPLHFGNGTRLTVT.

The gene calls are TRBV2 and TRBJ2-2; D is undetermined. Trimming cost V 2 bases and J 4 bases, with 11 bases left between them. This CDR3 has 15 residues. Germline CDR1 is SNHLY and CDR2 is FYNNEI. CDR3 sequence: CASSEFRVGTGELFF. The CDR3 DNA is TGTGCCAGCAGTGAATTCCGGGTCGGCACCGGGGAGCTGTTTTTT.